Included here is one T cell receptor (beta chain) sequence, with context. Its antigen is currently unknown. Looked up from germline, CDR1 is MNHNY and CDR2 is SVGAGI (reference sequence). CDR3 size: 16 residues. J gave up 7 bases and V 5 bases, and 10 bases lay outside the gene matches. TCRdb's copy holds only in-frame clones and misses some; the assay was immunoSEQ multiplex PCR. The sample includes 80,000 to 100,000 clones, under 90% of them seen just once. The data originate from a study of graft-versus-host responses after intestinal transplantation. The sequence was obtained from a human donor who received an intestinal transplant. This specimen consisted of unstimulated CD4+ T cells sorted from spleen or lymph node cells, obtained before intestinal transplant. J is TRBJ1-6 and V is TRBV6-6; 8 nucleotides match TRBD1. CDR3: CASSPRSTGDNSPLHF. The CDR3, as DNA: TGTGCCAGCAGTCCCCGATCGACAGGGGACAATTCACCCCTCCACTTT.